This T cell receptor (beta chain) was sequenced for a study of T cells in localized non-small cell lung cancer. Study conclusions and caveats: T cell clonality was highest in uninvolved adjacent lung, above tumor.

The protocol was immunoSEQ multiplex PCR, while the TCRdb copy is restricted to in-frame clones and leaves out a portion. The top ten clones hold less than 25% of a sample with about 70,000 clones, approximately 87% of them seen once. Notes on this clone: Its target is not known.

Deletions cut 7 bases from V and 0 bases from J, with 13 bases between. The CDR3 runs to 15 residues. The germline CDR1 and CDR2 sequences are LNHDA and SQIVND (reference sequence). The rearrangement links TRBV19 to TRBJ1-5; D not resolved. The sample in question was peripheral blood, obtained before any cancer treatment. This TCR was recovered from a male donor aged 60 or older with stage III squamous cell lung carcinoma. The DNA of the CDR3 is TGTGCCAGTATCCCTGGCCGACATAGCAATCAGCCCCAGCATTTT. Protein sequence: CASIPGRHSNQPQHF.